The 29 T cell receptor beta chains below all came from one sample that was sequenced in a study of cytomegalovirus exposure and HLA in healthy donors (dated by TCRdb to between 2016 and 2019). The library was built by means of the immunoSEQ multiplex PCR assay. For the multiplex PCR, a mixture combining 60 forward primers for TCR Vbeta segments and 13 reverse primers for TCR Jbeta segments was used. TCRdb limited this immuneACCESS table to in-frame rearrangements with V and J called. A share of clones is missing; checked studies link under half to unresolved V genes, and the rest is unexplained. The sample contains 35,000 to 50,000 clones, roughly 80% of them found a single time. In total, the top ten clones hold roughly 1.5% of the sample. Sample: PBMCs. These receptors were obtained from a man under 40 in good health and CMV-seronegative.

The rearrangement links TRBV19 to TRBJ2-7, with 7 bases identical to TRBD2. The CDR3 loop spans 15 amino acids. Germline lookup yields CDR1 LNHDA and CDR2 SQIVND (reference sequence). V dropped 4 bases and J dropped 3; count of bases not matched to a gene: 9. The CDR3 reads CASSTRLGGGYEQYF. The DNA for the CDR3 is TGTGCCAGTAGTACCCGACTGGGGGGGGGCTACGAGCAGTACTTC.

The chain combines TRBV6-4 with TRBJ2-1, with D tentatively TRBD1 (5 bases). Trimming pared 0 bases from V and 0 bases from J, leaving 9 bases between. Germline CDR1 MRHNA, CDR2 SNTAGT. The CDR3 has 16 amino acids. The CDR3 DNA sequence: TGTGCCAGCAGTGACTCACAGGTTAGCTCCTACAATGAGCAGTTCTTC. Its translation is CASSDSQVSSYNEQFF.

The genes are TRBV5-1 and TRBJ2-1, with TRBD2 as a possible D gene (5 bases). The germline V and J ends were trimmed by 2 bases and 5 bases, with 14 bases remaining between them. CDR1 and CDR2 from the germline V gene are SGHRS and YFSETQ. The CDR3 covers 15 residues. CDR3 sequence: CASSLEGAENNEQFF. The CDR3 nucleotides are TGCGCCAGCAGCTTAGAGGGAGCGGAAAACAATGAGCAGTTCTTC.

This chain links TRBV5-1 with TRBJ2-3, with 9 bases that match TRBD2. Trimming at V came to 3 bases and at J to 2 bases, leaving 4 bases not matched to a gene. This CDR3 is built from 15 residues. Germline loops: CDR1 SGHRS, CDR2 YFSETQ. The CDR3 region is CASSWTSAFTDTQYF. CDR3 coding DNA: TGCGCCAGCAGCTGGACTAGCGCCTTCACAGATACGCAGTATTTT.

V is TRBV21-1 and J is TRBJ2-3; TRBD2 is the table's D call, not checked against the DNA. TRBV21-1 is tagged as a pseudogene. The CDR3 sequence is 13 residues long. As DNA, the CDR3 is TGTGCCAGCAGCAAAGAGGAAGGGAGGACGCAGTATTTT. Its protein is CASSKEEGRTQYF.

The genes are TRBV5-1 and TRBJ2-5, with TRBD1 matching 7 bases. CDR1 is SGHRS and CDR2 is YFSETQ in the germline V gene. The CDR3 consists of 15 residues. Trimming took 5 bases from V and 1 from J; bases not matched to a gene: 8. The CDR3 DNA follows: TGCGCCAGCAGTTCCCTCAACAGGGGCCAAGAGACCCAGTACTTC. As protein: CASSSLNRGQETQYF.

The rearrangement uses TRBV25-1 and TRBJ1-1, with 9 bases that match TRBD1. Trimming removed 4 bases from V and 7 bases from J; junction bases left unmatched: 10. Germline CDR1 and CDR2: MGHDK and SYGVNS. This CDR3 has 15 residues. The CDR3 spells CASSVPGTGLGEAFF. CDR3 nucleotide sequence: TGTGCCAGCAGTGTGCCCGGGACAGGGCTCGGTGAAGCTTTCTTT.

This chain connects TRBV6-5 to TRBJ1-1; 9 bases are a match to TRBD1. CDR1 is MNHEY and CDR2 is SVGAGI in the germline V gene. This CDR3 has 14 residues. V shed 5 bases, J shed 5 bases, and the junction held 6 bases outside the gene matches. CDR3 nucleotides: TGTGCCAGCAGTACGGACAGGGGAGGAACTGAAGCTTTCTTT. Its protein is CASSTDRGGTEAFF.

The chain's CDR3 is CASSSGQEPYEQYF. DNA for the CDR3: TGTGCCAGCAGCTCAGGACAGGAGCCCTACGAGCAGTACTTC. V and J are TRBV5-5 and TRBJ2-7, with 7 bases fitting TRBD1. There are 14 residues in the CDR3. J was trimmed by 2 bases and V by 3 bases; bases with no gene match: 5. Looked up from germline, CDR1 is SGHKS and CDR2 is YYEKEE (reference sequence).

V is TRBV15 and J is TRBJ2-1, with 9 bases that match TRBD1. Germline CDR1 is LNHNV and CDR2 is YYDKDF (reference sequence). The length of the CDR3 is 16 residues. The V and J ends lost 0 bases and 8 bases, in that order; junction bases with no gene match: 8. The CDR3 DNA sequence: TGTGCCACCAGCAGAGACCTTCCCGGACAGGGGTATGAGCAGTTCTTC. It translates to CATSRDLPGQGYEQFF.

This clone was counted only a few times. The chain employs TRBV9 and TRBJ2-1, with D maybe TRBD2 (5 bases). The CDR3 consists of 16 residues. Trimming removed 4 bases from V and 0 bases from J, with 14 bases in between. Germline lookup yields CDR1 SGDLS and CDR2 YYNGEE. The CDR3 loop reads CASSFRVGSSYNEQFF. CDR3 sequence (DNA): TGTGCCAGCAGCTTCCGAGTTGGGAGCTCCTACAATGAGCAGTTCTTC.

In this sample, this clone turned up a few times. The rearrangement links TRBV5-4 to TRBJ2-1; D gene uncertain. CDR3 length equals 15 residues. Germline CDR1 and CDR2: SGHNT and YYREEE (reference sequence). V was cut by 1 base and J by 0 bases, with 8 bases left in between. CDR3 amino acids: CASSLSLSSYNEQFF. CDR3 nucleotides: TGTGCCAGCAGCTTGTCGCTTAGCTCCTACAATGAGCAGTTCTTC.

The genes are TRBV5-1 and TRBJ2-7; 10 nucleotides match TRBD1. From germline, CDR1 is SGHRS and CDR2 YFSETQ. This CDR3 is 13 amino acids long. With V trimmed by 3 bases and J by 3 bases, 0 bases remained unmatched. The DNA of the CDR3 is TGCGCCAGCAGCTGGACAGGGGGCTACGAGCAGTACTTC. This codes for CASSWTGGYEQYF.

V gene TRBV21-1 combines with J gene TRBJ1-1; the table's D call, TRBD1, has no DNA check behind it. TRBV21-1 represents a pseudogene. CDR3 length: 17 amino acids. As DNA, the CDR3 is TGTGCCAGCCGCCCAGGGGGTGACATTTCGAGGAACACTGAAGCTTTCTTT. Amino acids: CASRPGGDISRNTEAFF.

The chain has TRBV15 and TRBJ1-2; a possible D gene is TRBD1 (6 bases). Germline V gives CDR1 LNHNV, CDR2 YYDKDF (reference sequence). V lost 0 bases and J lost 0, with 11 bases in between. This CDR3 has 16 residues. DNA of the CDR3: TGTGCCACCAGCAGAGATTATACAGGGTCTAACTATGGCTACACCTTC. This sequence encodes CATSRDYTGSNYGYTF.

This chain links TRBV5-4 with TRBJ2-5; 8 bases fit TRBD1. The CDR3 is made up of 15 amino acids. The V and J ends lost 3 bases and 6 bases, in that order; junction bases with no gene match: 10. Looked up from germline, CDR1 is SGHNT and CDR2 is YYREEE (reference sequence). CDR3 nucleotide sequence: TGTGCCAGCAGCTCGCAGGGGGCGACGGTCCAGACCCAGTACTTC. Amino acid sequence: CASSSQGATVQTQYF.

The chain links TRBV5-4 to TRBJ2-7; 8 nucleotides match TRBD2. The junction had 14 bases not matched to a gene; V was cut back by 4 bases and J by 2 bases. The CDR3 sequence is 17 residues long. CDR1 SGHNT and CDR2 YYREEE come from the germline V gene (reference sequence). CDR3 DNA: TGTGCCAGCAGCCTAGGACTAGCCGCCAACACCGCCTACGAGCAGTACTTC. Protein product: CASSLGLAANTAYEQYF.

The J gene is TRBJ2-1, the V gene TRBV5-8; 7 bases match TRBD2. J gave up 1 base and V 7 bases, and 11 bases lay outside the gene matches. The length of the CDR3 is 16 residues. Germline values: CDR1 SGHTS, CDR2 YDEGEE. The CDR3 here is CASPPRGGRSYNEQFF. For the CDR3, the DNA is TGTGCCAGCCCCCCCCGGGGCGGGAGATCCTACAATGAGCAGTTCTTC.

This clone was detected once. This chain joins TRBV6-6 and TRBJ2-1, with 12 bases fitting TRBD1. V shed 5 bases and J 9 bases; nucleotides not matched to a gene: 8. This CDR3 region has 15 residues. From germline, CDR1 is MNHNY and CDR2 SVGAGI (reference sequence). The CDR3 coding sequence is TGTGCCAGCAGTGTCCCGGGACAGGGGGCTGGTGAGCAGTTCTTC. It is translated as CASSVPGQGAGEQFF.

V usage is TRBV6-1 and J usage is TRBJ2-3, with D perhaps matching TRBD1 (5 bases). The CDR3 spans 14 residues. Trimming removed 6 bases at V and 6 bases at J, with 16 bases between. Germline lookup yields CDR1 MNHNS and CDR2 SASEGT. In DNA form, the CDR3 reads TGTGCCAGCAGCGTCTTAGGGGTTTGGGATACGCAGTATTTT. Translated: CASSVLGVWDTQYF.

In this sample, this clone turned up once. V is TRBV21-1 and J is TRBJ2-1; the table's D gene call, TRBD2, was not cross checked with the DNA. TRBV21-1 is listed as a pseudogene. The CDR3 sequence is 13 residues long. The CDR3: CARPGLLYNEQFF. The DNA for the CDR3 is TGTGCCAGACCGGGACTACTCTACAATGAGCAGTTCTTC.

V usage is TRBV5-1 and J usage is TRBJ1-3, with 7 bases that match TRBD1. The CDR3 contains 16 residues. The trim removed 0 bases at V and 2 bases at J, leaving 5 bases unmatched. Germline-derived CDR1 and CDR2 are SGHRS and YFSETQ. CDR3 region: CASSLGGTATGNTIYF. The CDR3 DNA reads as TGCGCCAGCAGCTTGGGAGGGACAGCTACTGGAAACACCATATATTTT.

This clone was counted once. V and J are TRBV5-1 and TRBJ2-3, with 10 bases identical to TRBD2. Germline V CDR1 and CDR2: SGHRS, YFSETQ. This CDR3 is 16 amino acids long. With 4 bases clipped from V and 0 bases from J, the junction kept 5 bases outside the gene matches. Here the CDR3 reads CASSEGLAESTDTQYF. The CDR3 bases are TGCGCCAGCAGCGAAGGACTAGCGGAAAGCACAGATACGCAGTATTTT.

The rearrangement joins TRBV5-4 to TRBJ2-3; 11 bases agree with TRBD2. The CDR3 spans 15 residues. CDR1 is SGHNT, CDR2 YYREEE, per germline (reference sequence). The V gene end was trimmed by 4 bases and the J gene end by 4 bases; junction bases not matched to a gene: 5. CDR3 DNA sequence: TGTGCCAGCAGCCCACTAGCGGGAGTTTCAGATACGCAGTATTTT. Protein: CASSPLAGVSDTQYF. Full variable domain (remainder filled in from reference TRBV5-4 and TRBJ2-3): ETGVTQSPTHLIKTRGQQVTLRCSSQSGHNTVSWYQQALGQGPQFIFQYYREEENGRGNFPPRFSGLQFPNYSSELNVNALELDDSALYLCASSPLAGVSDTQYFGPGTRLTVL.

V is TRBV30 and J is TRBJ2-7; 8 nucleotides match TRBD2. Germline CDR1 is GTSNPN and CDR2 is SVGIG (reference sequence). This CDR3 is 20 amino acids long. Trimming removed 3 bases from V and 3 bases from J; junction bases left unmatched: 25. As DNA, the CDR3 is TGTGCCTGGAGAGTTCAGGTTGCGGGACTAGGAGGATCTGGGGTCTACGAGCAGTACTTC. The encoded protein is CAWRVQVAGLGGSGVYEQYF.

The chain recombines TRBV18 with TRBJ2-7, with TRBD2 matching 9 bases. Germline values: CDR1 KGHSH, CDR2 LQKENI. CDR3 size: 16 residues. V lost 4 bases, J lost 0 bases, and 7 bases stayed unmatched. CDR3 DNA: TGTGCCAGCTCACGGCGCAGTAGCGGGAGCTCCTACGAGCAGTACTTC. Protein sequence: CASSRRSSGSSYEQYF.

V gene TRBV11-2 combines with J gene TRBJ2-5; tentative D call: TRBD1 (5 bases). This CDR3 is 16 amino acids long. V was trimmed by 1 base and J by 5 bases, leaving 17 bases between them. CDR1 is SGHAT, CDR2 FQNNGV, per germline. Here the CDR3 reads CASSLVGAGMRETQYF. CDR3 bases: TGTGCCAGCAGCTTAGTCGGAGCAGGGATGCGGGAGACCCAGTACTTC.

V gene TRBV4-2 combines with J gene TRBJ2-7; D possibly corresponds to TRBD2 (6 bases). The CDR3 has 16 amino acids. Trimming took off 0 bases at V and 2 bases at J, with 14 bases between the two ends. Looked up from germline, CDR1 is LGHNA and CDR2 is YNFKEQ. The CDR3 bases are TGTGCCAGCAGCCAAGATTTGGCTAGCGTGCCCTACGAGCAGTACTTC. It is translated as CASSQDLASVPYEQYF.

The chain links TRBV2 to TRBJ2-6, with 12 bases identical to TRBD2. CDR1 and CDR2 from the germline V gene are SNHLY and FYNNEI. The CDR3 runs 17 residues. The ends lost 8 bases at V and 5 bases at J; junction bases unmatched: 10. CDR3 nucleotides: TGTGCCAGCCGGACTAGCGGGACAAGTCGGAGGGCCAACGTCCTGACTTTC. Translation: CASRTSGTSRRANVLTF.